The clone carrying this T cell receptor (beta chain) was seen once. The PCR employed 60 Vbeta primers together with 13 Jbeta primers. Some clones are missing from TCRdb's copy, which holds only in-frame ones; the method was immunoSEQ multiplex PCR. This sample has around 130,000 clones, with 77% found just once. This specimen belongs to a study of cytomegalovirus exposure and HLA in healthy donors. The CDR3 is 15 residues long. Germline V gene sequence: CDR1 GTSNPN, CDR2 SVGIG (reference sequence). V shed 3 bases and J 0 bases; nucleotides not matched to a gene: 5. The receptor's source is a woman aged 55-70 years in good health and CMV-seronegative. The sample was PBMCs. This chain connects TRBV30 to TRBJ1-3; 7 bases are a match to TRBD1. The CDR3 region is CAWRRGQSSGNTIYF. CDR3 nucleotides: TGTGCCTGGAGGAGGGGACAGAGCTCTGGAAACACCATATATTTT.